The 9 T cell receptor beta chains presented below share a single source sample, sequenced in a study of blood T cell repertoires in COVID-19 (dated by TCRdb to about 2020). The library was obtained by the immunoSEQ multiplex PCR assay. Here the immuneACCESS table is served through TCRdb, limited to in-frame sequences with V and J called. Missing clones are a known gap in these copies; in checked studies unresolved V genes cover under half, and the rest lacks a known reason. The table for this sample lists under 250,000 clones; about 86% of them were counted only once. Of the sample, 3% to 3.5% falls within the top ten clones. The sequenced sample was peripheral blood. These receptors all come from a woman younger than 45 who had recovered from COVID-19.

The CDR3 DNA follows: TGTGCCAGCAGTGCCGATGGACAGCTGTTGGGTCAGCCCCAGCATTTT. Protein sequence: CASSADGQLLGQPQHF. The V gene is TRBV9, the J gene TRBJ1-5; D perhaps matches TRBD1 (6 bases). From germline, CDR1 is SGDLS and CDR2 YYNGEE. The length of the CDR3 is 16 residues. V lost 5 bases, J lost 6 bases, and 21 bases lay in between. Drawing the rest from reference TRBV9 and TRBJ1-5, the complete variable domain is DSGVTQTPKHLITATGQRVTLRCSPRSGDLSVYWYQQSLDQGLQFLIQYYNGEERAKGNILERFSAQQFPDLHSELNLSSLELGDSALYFCASSADGQLLGQPQHFGDGTRLSIL.

V is TRBV3-1 (or the pseudogene TRBV3-2) and J is TRBJ1-2; weak D call: TRBD1 (5 bases). V gave up 4 bases and J gave up 4 bases, with 16 bases separating them. The CDR3 consists of 15 residues. Germline CDR1 LGHDT, CDR2 YNNKEL (reference sequence). CDR3 in DNA: TGTGCCAGCAGCCCTTCGGCCCCCACAGGCTATGGCTACACCTTC. Protein sequence: CASSPSAPTGYGYTF.

The count of this clone is one. V gene TRBV28 combines with J gene TRBJ2-5, with D possibly TRBD1 on 6 matching bases. This CDR3 has 13 amino acids. Germline CDR1 reads MDHEN; CDR2 reads SYDVKM. Trimming shortened V by 6 bases and J by 1 base, and 9 bases separated the two germline ends. The CDR3 region is CASRQTGQETQYF. DNA of the CDR3: TGTGCCAGCAGGCAGACAGGCCAAGAGACCCAGTACTTC.

In this sample, this clone turned up once. The chain is built from TRBV28 and TRBJ2-5, with 9 bases matching TRBD2. CDR1 is MDHEN and CDR2 is SYDVKM in the germline V gene. The CDR3 is 13 residues long. V was pared by 7 bases and J by 7 bases, with 7 bases of the junction left unmatched. CDR3: CASKWTSVGTQYF. The CDR3 nucleotides are TGTGCCAGCAAATGGACTAGCGTGGGGACCCAGTACTTC.

This chain joins TRBV24-1 and TRBJ2-2; the D gene is possibly TRBD2 (6 bases). This CDR3 is 14 amino acids long. Trimming cost V 5 bases and J 7 bases, with 13 bases left between them. Germline CDR1 and CDR2: KGHDR and SFDVKD. The CDR3 coding sequence is TGTGCCACCAGTGTCGGGAGCTCAATCGGGGAGCTGTTTTTT. Protein sequence: CATSVGSSIGELFF.

The J gene is TRBJ1-1, the V gene TRBV21-1; the DNA was not used to check the table's D call, TRBD1. TRBV21-1 is annotated as a pseudogene. The CDR3 consists of 18 residues. The CDR3 loop is CASPSQPGQGALNTEAFF. The CDR3 DNA reads as TGTGCCTCGCCCTCCCAACCGGGACAGGGGGCTTTGAACACTGAAGCTTTCTTT.

This rearrangement joins TRBV19 to TRBJ2-2; TRBD2 aligns across 12 bases. The V gene end was trimmed by 7 bases and the J gene end by 6 bases; junction bases not matched to a gene: 6. This CDR3 is 15 amino acids long. Germline-derived CDR1 and CDR2 are LNHDA and SQIVND (reference sequence). The CDR3 spells CASTRTSGIAGELFF. The CDR3 region has the DNA TGTGCCAGTACCAGGACTAGCGGGATCGCCGGGGAGCTGTTTTTT.

The chain has TRBV27 and TRBJ2-3; no firm D call. The length of the CDR3 is 13 residues. V was pared by 6 bases and J by 1 base, with 8 bases between. Germline CDR1 is MNHEY and CDR2 is SMNVEV (reference sequence). This CDR3 reads CASSALGTDTQYF. Written as DNA, the CDR3 is TGTGCCAGCAGCGCTCTAGGCACAGATACGCAGTATTTT.

The V gene is TRBV7-9, the J gene TRBJ1-1; a possible D gene is TRBD1 (5 bases). The V and J ends lost 5 bases and 0 bases respectively, with 10 bases between them. The germline V gene encodes CDR1 SEHNR and CDR2 FQNEAQ (reference sequence). CDR3 length: 14 amino acids. CDR3 bases: TGTGCCAGCAGCACGGGACTTATGAACACTGAAGCTTTCTTT. Translated, it gives CASSTGLMNTEAFF. Full variable domain (remainder filled in from reference TRBV7-9 and TRBJ1-1): DTGVSQNPRHKITKRGQNVTFRCDPISEHNRLYWYRQTLGQGPEFLTYFQNEAQLEKSRLLSDRFSAERPKGSFSTLEIQRTEQGDSAMYLCASSTGLMNTEAFFGQGTRLTVV.